The 4 T cell receptor beta chains presented below share a single source sample, sequenced in a study of blood T cell repertoires in COVID-19. The table came from immunoSEQ multiplex PCR; TCRdb's copy has only in-frame clones and leaves some out. The data show about 350,000 clones, 75% to 90% seen once. Sequenced: peripheral blood. The receptors derive from a woman aged 45-65 years with COVID-19, enrolled during active disease.

This chain links TRBV5-1 with TRBJ2-1; 7 nucleotides agree with TRBD1. This CDR3 region has 15 residues. V lost 4 bases to trimming and J lost 0 bases; unmatched junction nucleotides: 4. Germline-derived CDR1 and CDR2 are SGHRS and YFSETQ. The CDR3 region has the DNA TGCGCCAGCAGCAAGACAGGGAGCTCCTACAATGAGCAGTTCTTC. It codes for CASSKTGSSYNEQFF. Combining the CDR3 with reference TRBV5-1 and TRBJ2-1 gives the whole variable domain KAGVTQTPRYLIKTRGQQVTLSCSPISGHRSVSWYQQTPGQGLQFLFEYFSETQRNKGNFPGRFSGRQFSNSRSEMNVSTLELGDSALYLCASSKTGSSYNEQFFGPGTRLTVL.

The chain combines TRBV27 with TRBJ2-7, with 9 bases matching TRBD2. Per germline, CDR1 MNHEY and CDR2 SMNVEV (reference sequence). V lost 3 bases and J lost 5; bases outside the gene matches: 5. This CDR3 has 14 residues. The CDR3 reads CASSLAGGLNEQYF. The DNA of the CDR3 is TGTGCCAGCAGTTTGGCGGGAGGGCTGAACGAGCAGTACTTC.

The chain combines TRBV2 with TRBJ2-5; D not resolved. The length of the CDR3 is 11 residues. Per germline, CDR1 SNHLY and CDR2 FYNNEI. The germline V and J ends were trimmed by 4 bases and 4 bases, with 4 bases remaining between them. The CDR3 DNA follows: TGTGCCAGCAGTGTAATAGAGACCCAGTACTTC. Residues: CASSVIETQYF.

DNA for the CDR3: TGTGCCTGGAGTGTACCTGGGCGGGAGCCCCTCGAGACCCAGTACTTC. This sequence encodes CAWSVPGREPLETQYF. The chain uses TRBV30 and TRBJ2-5; 7 bases agree with TRBD2. CDR1 GTSNPN and CDR2 SVGIG come from the germline V gene (reference sequence). The CDR3 sequence is 16 residues long. V was clipped by 0 bases and J by 5 bases; unmatched bases: 12.